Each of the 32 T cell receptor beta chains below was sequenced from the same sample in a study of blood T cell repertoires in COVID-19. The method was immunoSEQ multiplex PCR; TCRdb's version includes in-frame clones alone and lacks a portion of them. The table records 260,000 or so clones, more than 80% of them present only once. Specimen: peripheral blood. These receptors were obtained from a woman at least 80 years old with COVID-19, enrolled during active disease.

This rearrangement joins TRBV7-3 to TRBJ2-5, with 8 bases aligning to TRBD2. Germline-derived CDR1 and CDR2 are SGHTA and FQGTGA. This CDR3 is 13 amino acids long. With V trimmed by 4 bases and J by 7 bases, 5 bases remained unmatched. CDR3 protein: CASSSAGATTQYF. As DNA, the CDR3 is TGTGCCAGCAGCTCAGCGGGGGCGACGACCCAGTACTTC.

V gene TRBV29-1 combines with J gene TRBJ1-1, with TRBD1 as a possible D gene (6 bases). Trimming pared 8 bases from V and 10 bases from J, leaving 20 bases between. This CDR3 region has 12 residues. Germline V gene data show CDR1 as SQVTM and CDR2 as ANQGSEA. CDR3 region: CSYEGGGRRAFF. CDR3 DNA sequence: TGCAGCTATGAAGGGGGGGGGCGAAGAGCTTTCTTT.

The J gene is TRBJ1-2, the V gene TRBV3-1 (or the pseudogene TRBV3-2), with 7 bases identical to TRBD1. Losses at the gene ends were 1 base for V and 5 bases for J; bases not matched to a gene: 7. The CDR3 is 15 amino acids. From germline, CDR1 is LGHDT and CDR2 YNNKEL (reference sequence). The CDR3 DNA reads TGTGCCAGCAGCCAAGCTTTACAGGGGCCGTATGGCTACACCTTC. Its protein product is CASSQALQGPYGYTF.

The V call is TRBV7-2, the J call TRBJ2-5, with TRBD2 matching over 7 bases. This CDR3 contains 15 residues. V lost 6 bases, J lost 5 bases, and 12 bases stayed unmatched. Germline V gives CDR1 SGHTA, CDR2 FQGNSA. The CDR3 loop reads CASSRVAGVRETQYF. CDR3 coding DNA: TGTGCCAGCAGTCGTGTGGCGGGAGTACGCGAGACCCAGTACTTC. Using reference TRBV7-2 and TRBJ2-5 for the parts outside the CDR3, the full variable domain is GAGVSQSPSNKVTEKGKDVELRCDPISGHTALYWYRQSLGQGLEFLIYFQGNSAPDKSGLPSDRFSAERTGGSVSTLTIQRTQQEDSAVYLCASSRVAGVRETQYFGPGTRLLVL.

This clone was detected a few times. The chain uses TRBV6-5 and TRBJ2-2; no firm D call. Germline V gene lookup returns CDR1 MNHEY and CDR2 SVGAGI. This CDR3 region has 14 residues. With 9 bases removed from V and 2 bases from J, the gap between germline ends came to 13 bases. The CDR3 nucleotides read TGTGCCAGTCTAAACGCCGTTAACACCGGGGAGCTGTTTTTT. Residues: CASLNAVNTGELFF.

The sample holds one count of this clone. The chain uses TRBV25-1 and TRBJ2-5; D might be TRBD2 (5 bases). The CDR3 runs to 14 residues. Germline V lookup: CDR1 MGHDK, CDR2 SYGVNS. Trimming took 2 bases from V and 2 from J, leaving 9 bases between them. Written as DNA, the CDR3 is TGTGCCAGCAGTGAACAGACGGGGCAAGAGACCCAGTACTTC. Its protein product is CASSEQTGQETQYF.

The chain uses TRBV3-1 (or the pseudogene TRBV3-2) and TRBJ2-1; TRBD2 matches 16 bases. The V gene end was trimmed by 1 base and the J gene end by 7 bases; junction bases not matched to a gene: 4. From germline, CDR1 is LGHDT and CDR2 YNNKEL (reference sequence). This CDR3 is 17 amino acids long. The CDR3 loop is CASSQVTGLAGGNEQFF. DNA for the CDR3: TGTGCCAGCAGCCAAGTCACGGGACTAGCGGGAGGGAATGAGCAGTTCTTC.

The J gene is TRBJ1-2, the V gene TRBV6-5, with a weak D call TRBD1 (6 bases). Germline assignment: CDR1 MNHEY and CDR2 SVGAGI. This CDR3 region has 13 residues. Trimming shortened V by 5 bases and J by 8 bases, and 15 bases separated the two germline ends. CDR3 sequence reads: CASSNPGQFGYTF. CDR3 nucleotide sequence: TGTGCCAGCAGTAACCCGGGACAATTCGGCTACACCTTC.

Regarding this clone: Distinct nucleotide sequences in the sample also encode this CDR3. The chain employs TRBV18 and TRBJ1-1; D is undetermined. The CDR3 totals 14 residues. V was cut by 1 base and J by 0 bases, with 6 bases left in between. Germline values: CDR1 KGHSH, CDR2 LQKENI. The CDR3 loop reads CASSPLSLNTEAFF. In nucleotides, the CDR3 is TGTGCCAGCTCACCACTGAGCTTGAACACTGAAGCTTTCTTT.

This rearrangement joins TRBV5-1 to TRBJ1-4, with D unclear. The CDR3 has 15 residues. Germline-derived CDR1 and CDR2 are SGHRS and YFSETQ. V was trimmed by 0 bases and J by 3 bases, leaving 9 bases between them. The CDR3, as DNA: TGCGCCAGCAGCTTGGGTGGACTACCTAATGAAAAACTGTTTTTT. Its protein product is CASSLGGLPNEKLFF.

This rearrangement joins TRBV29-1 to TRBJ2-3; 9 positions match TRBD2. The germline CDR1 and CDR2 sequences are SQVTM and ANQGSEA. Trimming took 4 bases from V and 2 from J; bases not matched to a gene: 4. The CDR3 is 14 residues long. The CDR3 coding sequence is TGCAGCGTTGGGGCTAGCGGGGTCACAGATACGCAGTATTTT. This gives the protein CSVGASGVTDTQYF.

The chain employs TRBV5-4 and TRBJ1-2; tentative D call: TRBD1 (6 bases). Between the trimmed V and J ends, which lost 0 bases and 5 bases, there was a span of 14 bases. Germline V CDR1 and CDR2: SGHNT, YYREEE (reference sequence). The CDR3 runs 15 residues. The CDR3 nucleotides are TGTGCCAGCAGCTTGGGAGGACAGTACCTTTATGGCTACACCTTC. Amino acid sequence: CASSLGGQYLYGYTF.

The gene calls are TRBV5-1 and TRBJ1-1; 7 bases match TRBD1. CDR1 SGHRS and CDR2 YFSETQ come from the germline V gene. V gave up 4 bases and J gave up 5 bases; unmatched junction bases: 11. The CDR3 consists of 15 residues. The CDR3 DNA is TGCGCCAGCAGCAGACCCGACAGGGTGGAAACTGAAGCTTTCTTT. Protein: CASSRPDRVETEAFF.

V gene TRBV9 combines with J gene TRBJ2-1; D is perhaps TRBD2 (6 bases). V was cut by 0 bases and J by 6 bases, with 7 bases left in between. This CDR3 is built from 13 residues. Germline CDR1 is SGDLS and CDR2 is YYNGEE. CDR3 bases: TGTGCCAGCAGCGTAGAACTAGCCAATGAGCAGTTCTTC. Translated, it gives CASSVELANEQFF.

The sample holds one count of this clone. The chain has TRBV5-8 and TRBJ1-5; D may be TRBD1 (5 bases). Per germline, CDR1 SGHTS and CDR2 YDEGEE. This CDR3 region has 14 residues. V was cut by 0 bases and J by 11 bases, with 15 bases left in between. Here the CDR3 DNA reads TGTGCCAGCAGCTTGGGAATAGGGGCCCAGTCCCAGCATTTT. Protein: CASSLGIGAQSQHF. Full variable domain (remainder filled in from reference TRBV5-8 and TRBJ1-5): EAGVTQSPTHLIKTRGQQATLRCSPISGHTSVYWYQQALGLGLQFLLWYDEGEERNRGNFPPRFSGRQFPNYSSELNVNALELEDSALYLCASSLGIGAQSQHFGDGTRLSIL.

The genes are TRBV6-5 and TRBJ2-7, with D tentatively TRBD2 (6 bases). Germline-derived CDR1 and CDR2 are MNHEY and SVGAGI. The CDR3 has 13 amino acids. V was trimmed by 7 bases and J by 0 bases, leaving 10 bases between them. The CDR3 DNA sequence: TGTGCCAGCAACCGGGGGACCTCCTACGAGCAGTACTTC. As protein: CASNRGTSYEQYF.

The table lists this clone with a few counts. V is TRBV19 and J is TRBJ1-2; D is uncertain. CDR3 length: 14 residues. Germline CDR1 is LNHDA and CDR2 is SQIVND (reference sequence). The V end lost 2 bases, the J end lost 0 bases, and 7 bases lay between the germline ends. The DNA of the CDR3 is TGTGCCAGTAGTATAACATACACTAACTATGGCTACACCTTC. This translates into CASSITYTNYGYTF.

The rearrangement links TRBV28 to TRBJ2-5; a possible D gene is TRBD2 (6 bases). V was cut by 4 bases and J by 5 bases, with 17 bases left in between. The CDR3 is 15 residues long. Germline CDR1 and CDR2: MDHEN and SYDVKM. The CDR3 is CASSSWASVLETQYF. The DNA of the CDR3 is TGTGCCAGCAGTTCATGGGCTAGCGTGTTGGAGACCCAGTACTTC.

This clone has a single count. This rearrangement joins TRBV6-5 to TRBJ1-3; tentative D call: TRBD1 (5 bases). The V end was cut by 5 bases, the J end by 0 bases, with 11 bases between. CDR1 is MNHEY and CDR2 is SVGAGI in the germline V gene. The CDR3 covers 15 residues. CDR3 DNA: TGTGCCAGCAGTCTGGACACGAGCTCTGGAAACACCATATATTTT. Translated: CASSLDTSSGNTIYF.

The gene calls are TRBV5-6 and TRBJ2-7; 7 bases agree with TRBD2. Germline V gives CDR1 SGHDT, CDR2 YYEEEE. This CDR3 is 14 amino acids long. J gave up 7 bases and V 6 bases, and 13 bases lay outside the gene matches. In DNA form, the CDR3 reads TGTGCCAGCACCTCGGGGGGAGGCCTTGGGGAGCAGTACTTC. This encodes CASTSGGGLGEQYF.

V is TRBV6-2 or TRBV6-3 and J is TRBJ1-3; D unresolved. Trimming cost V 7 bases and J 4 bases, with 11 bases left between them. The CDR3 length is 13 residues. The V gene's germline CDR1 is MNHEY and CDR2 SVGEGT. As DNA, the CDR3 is TGTGCCAGCACCCCAGCAGGCGGAAACACCATATATTTT. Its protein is CASTPAGGNTIYF.

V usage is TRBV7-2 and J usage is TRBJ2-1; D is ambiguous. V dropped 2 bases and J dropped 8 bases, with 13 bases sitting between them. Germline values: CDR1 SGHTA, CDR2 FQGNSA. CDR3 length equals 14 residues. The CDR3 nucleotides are TGTGCCAGCAGCTTAAACTGGCTTCAGGATGAGCAGTTCTTC. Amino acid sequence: CASSLNWLQDEQFF.

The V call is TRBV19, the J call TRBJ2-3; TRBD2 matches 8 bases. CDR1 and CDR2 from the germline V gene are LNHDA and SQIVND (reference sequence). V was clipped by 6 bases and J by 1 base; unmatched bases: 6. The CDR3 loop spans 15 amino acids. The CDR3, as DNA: TGTGCCAGTAGGCCGGGACTAGGACGCACAGATACGCAGTATTTT. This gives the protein CASRPGLGRTDTQYF.

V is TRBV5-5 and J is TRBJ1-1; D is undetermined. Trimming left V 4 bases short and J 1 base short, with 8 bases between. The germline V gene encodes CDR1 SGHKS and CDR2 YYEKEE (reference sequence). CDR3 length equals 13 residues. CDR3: CASSLQANTEAFF. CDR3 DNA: TGTGCCAGCAGCCTCCAAGCGAACACTGAAGCTTTCTTT.

The CDR3 bases are TGTGCCAGCAGCTTTACAGGGATTCAAGAGACCCAGTACTTC. This translates into CASSFTGIQETQYF. The chain has TRBV7-2 and TRBJ2-5, with D perhaps matching TRBD1 (6 bases). Germline loops: CDR1 SGHTA, CDR2 FQGNSA. Trimming left V 3 bases short and J 2 bases short, with 10 bases between. The CDR3 has 14 amino acids.

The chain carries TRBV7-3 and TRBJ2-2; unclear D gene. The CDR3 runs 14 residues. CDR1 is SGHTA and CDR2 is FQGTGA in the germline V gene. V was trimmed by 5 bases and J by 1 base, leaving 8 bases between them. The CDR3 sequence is CASSTRQNTGELFF. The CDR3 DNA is TGTGCCAGCAGCACCCGACAGAACACCGGGGAGCTGTTTTTT. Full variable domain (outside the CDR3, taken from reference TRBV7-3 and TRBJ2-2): GAGVSQTPSNKVTEKGKYVELRCDPISGHTALYWYRQSLGQGPEFLIYFQGTGAADDSGLPNDRFFAVRPEGSVSTLKIQRTERGDSAVYLCASSTRQNTGELFFGEGSRLTVL.

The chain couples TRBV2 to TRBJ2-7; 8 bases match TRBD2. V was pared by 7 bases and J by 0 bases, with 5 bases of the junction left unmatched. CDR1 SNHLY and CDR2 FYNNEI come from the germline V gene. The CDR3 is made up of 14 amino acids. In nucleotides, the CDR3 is TGTGCCAGCAAGGGCGGGGGGAGCTCCTACGAGCAGTACTTC. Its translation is CASKGGGSSYEQYF. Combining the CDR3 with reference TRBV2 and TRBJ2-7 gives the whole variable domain EPEVTQTPSHQVTQMGQEVILRCVPISNHLYFYWYRQILGQKVEFLVSFYNNEISEKSEIFDDQFSVERPDGSNFTLKIRSTKLEDSAMYFCASKGGGSSYEQYFGPGTRLTVT.

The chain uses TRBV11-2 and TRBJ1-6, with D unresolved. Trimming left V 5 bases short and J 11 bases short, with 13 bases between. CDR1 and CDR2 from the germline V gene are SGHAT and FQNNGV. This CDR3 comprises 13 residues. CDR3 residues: CASSPGGGTPLHF. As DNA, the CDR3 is TGTGCCAGCAGCCCCGGAGGAGGGACACCCCTCCACTTT.

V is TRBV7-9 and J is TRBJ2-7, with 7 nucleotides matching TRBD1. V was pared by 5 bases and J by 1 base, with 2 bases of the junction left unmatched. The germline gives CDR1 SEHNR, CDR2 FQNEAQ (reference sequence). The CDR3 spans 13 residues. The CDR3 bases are TGTGCCAGCAGCGGGACAGTTTCCTACGAGCAGTACTTC. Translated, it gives CASSGTVSYEQYF.

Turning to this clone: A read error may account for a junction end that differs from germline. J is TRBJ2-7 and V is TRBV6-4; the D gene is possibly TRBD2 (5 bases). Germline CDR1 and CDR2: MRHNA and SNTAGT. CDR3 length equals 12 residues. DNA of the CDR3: TGTGCCAGCATCCTTTCCGAGAGGGCTTTCCGCTTC. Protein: CASILSERAFRF.

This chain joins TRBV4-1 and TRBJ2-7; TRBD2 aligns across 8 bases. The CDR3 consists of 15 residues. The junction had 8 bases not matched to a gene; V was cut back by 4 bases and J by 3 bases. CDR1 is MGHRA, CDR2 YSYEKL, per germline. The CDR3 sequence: CASSLPGRGVYEQYF. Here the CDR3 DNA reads TGCGCCAGCAGCCTCCCCGGGAGGGGGGTCTACGAGCAGTACTTC.

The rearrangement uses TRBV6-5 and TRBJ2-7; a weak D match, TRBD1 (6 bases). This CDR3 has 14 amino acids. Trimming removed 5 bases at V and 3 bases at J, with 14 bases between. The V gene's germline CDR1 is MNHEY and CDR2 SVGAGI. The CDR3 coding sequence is TGTGCCAGCAGTACAGGGCGAGGGAACTACGAGCAGTACTTC. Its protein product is CASSTGRGNYEQYF.